Here is one T cell receptor beta chain with its context. What it binds is not known. These data are taken from a study of cytomegalovirus exposure and HLA in healthy donors. The PCR ran on 60 Vbeta and 13 Jbeta primers. Only in-frame clones appear in the TCRdb table, and some are missing; sequencing was by immunoSEQ multiplex PCR. The top ten clones hold 4% to 5% of a sample with approximately 170,000 clones, roughly 77% of them seen once. Trimming took off 0 bases at V and 2 bases at J, with 10 bases between the two ends. This CDR3 is built from 15 residues. From germline, CDR1 is SGHTA and CDR2 FQGNSA. Study-wide points: An Asian-associated ancestry cluster reportedly showed fewer N-insertions than the approximately 700-donor mean in a later analysis. It was reportedly the case that the classifier diagnosed cytomegalovirus status with high specificity and sensitivity. Relative to equally common others, HLA-associated TCR beta chains showed greater clonal expansion in a later analysis.

Sequencing used PBMCs. The gene calls are TRBV7-2 and TRBJ2-5; D perhaps matches TRBD1 (6 bases). The receptor comes from a man between 25 and 39 years old in good health and CMV-seropositive. The CDR3 here is CASSLARTEQETQYF. Written as DNA, the CDR3 is TGTGCCAGCAGCTTAGCCCGGACAGAACAAGAGACCCAGTACTTC.